This T cell receptor beta chain was captured by sequencing in a study of regulatory T cells in long-lasting Graves disease. Study outcomes and limitations: A reduction in accuracy may have resulted from the small sample size.

Sample time point: persistent/refractory GD, antithyroid drugs over 5 years with positive TRAb. There was RNA extracted from PBMCs, and the TCR library was made from it. Graves' disease diagnosis was established per American Thyroid Association guidelines. This clonotype was seen repeatedly, ten times or more. Its antigen is not known. Relying on iRepertoire HTBI primers and Arm-PCR of CDR3 regions, the team built TCR beta libraries. MiXCR, run by TCRdb on the multiplex PCR reads, gives a single entry per CDR3 protein. The sample has about 310,000 distinct CDR3 sequences, 22% seen once. The source is a female donor with Graves disease. The sequencing used peripheral blood mononuclear cells (PBMCs), collected when the disease was refractory, from a patient treated with antithyroid drugs.

The CDR3 DNA follows: TGCAGTGCTACCAGGGACATTCAGTACTTC. Translating gives CSATRDIQYF. V gene TRBV20-1 combines with J gene TRBJ2-4; the D gene is possibly TRBD1 (5 bases). V lost 4 bases to trimming and J lost 8 bases, with 6 bases between them. Germline CDR1 DFQATT, CDR2 SNEGSKA (reference sequence). The CDR3 is made up of 10 amino acids.